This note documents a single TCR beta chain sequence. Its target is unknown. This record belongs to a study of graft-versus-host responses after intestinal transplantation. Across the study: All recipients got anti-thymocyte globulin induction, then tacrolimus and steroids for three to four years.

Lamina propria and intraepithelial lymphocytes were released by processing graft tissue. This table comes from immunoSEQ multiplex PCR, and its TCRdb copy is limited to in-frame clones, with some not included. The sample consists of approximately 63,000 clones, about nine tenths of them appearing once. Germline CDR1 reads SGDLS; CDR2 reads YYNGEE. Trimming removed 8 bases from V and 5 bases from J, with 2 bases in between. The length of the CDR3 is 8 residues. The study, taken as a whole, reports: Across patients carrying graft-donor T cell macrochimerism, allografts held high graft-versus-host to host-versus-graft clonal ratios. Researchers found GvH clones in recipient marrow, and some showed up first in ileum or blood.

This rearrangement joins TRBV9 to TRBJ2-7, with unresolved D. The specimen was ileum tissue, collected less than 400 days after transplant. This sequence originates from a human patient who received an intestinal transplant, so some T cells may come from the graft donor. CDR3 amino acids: CARDEQYF. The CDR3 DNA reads TGTGCCAGGGACGAGCAGTACTTC.